The sequence of this T cell receptor (beta chain) was determined in a study of T cell changes during pregnancy in multiple sclerosis. TCRdb's copy holds only in-frame clones and misses some; the assay was immunoSEQ multiplex PCR. The sample lists 30,000 to 40,000 clones, less than 95% seen once, with around 0.5% in the top ten. This clone was detected once. V was pared by 2 bases and J by 4 bases, with 14 bases between. The CDR3 contains 15 residues. Germline values: CDR1 SGHTA, CDR2 FQGNSA. The chain is built from TRBV7-2 and TRBJ1-1; D unclear. This specimen consisted of CD4+ T cells from peripheral blood mononuclear cells, obtained in the first trimester of pregnancy. The clonotype originates from a female donor in good health, enrolled as a control in a pregnancy study. CDR3 sequence reads: CASSLRGELGTEAFF. CDR3 nucleotide sequence: TGTGCCAGCAGCTTACGGGGTGAGCTGGGCACTGAAGCTTTCTTT.